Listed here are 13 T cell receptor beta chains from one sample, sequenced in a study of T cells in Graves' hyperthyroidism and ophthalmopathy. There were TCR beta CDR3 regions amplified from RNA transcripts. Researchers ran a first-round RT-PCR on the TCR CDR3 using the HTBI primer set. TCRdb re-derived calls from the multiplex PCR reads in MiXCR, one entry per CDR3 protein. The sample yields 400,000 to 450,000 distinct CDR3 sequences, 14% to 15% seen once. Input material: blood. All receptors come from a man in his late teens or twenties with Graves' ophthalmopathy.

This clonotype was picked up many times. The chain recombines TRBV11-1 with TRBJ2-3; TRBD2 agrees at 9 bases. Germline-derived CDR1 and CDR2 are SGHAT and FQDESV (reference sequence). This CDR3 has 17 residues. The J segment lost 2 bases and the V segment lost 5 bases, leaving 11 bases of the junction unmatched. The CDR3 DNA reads TGTGCCAGCAGCCGTCTCCCGGGACTAGCTTTCACAGATACGCAGTATTTT. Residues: CASSRLPGLAFTDTQYF.

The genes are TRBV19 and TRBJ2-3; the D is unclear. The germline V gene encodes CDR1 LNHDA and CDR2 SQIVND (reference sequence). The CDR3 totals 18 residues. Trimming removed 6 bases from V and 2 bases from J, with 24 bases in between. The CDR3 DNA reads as TGTGCCAGTAGCTCGACATCCCTCGGCCCTTTCAACACAGATACGCAGTATTTT. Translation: CASSSTSLGPFNTDTQYF. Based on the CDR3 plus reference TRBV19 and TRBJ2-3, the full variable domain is DGGITQSPKYLFRKEGQNVTLSCEQNLNHDAMYWYRQDPGQGLRLIYYSQIVNDFQKGDIAEGYSVSREKKESFPLTVTSAQKNPTAFYLCASSSTSLGPFNTDTQYFGPGTRLTVL.

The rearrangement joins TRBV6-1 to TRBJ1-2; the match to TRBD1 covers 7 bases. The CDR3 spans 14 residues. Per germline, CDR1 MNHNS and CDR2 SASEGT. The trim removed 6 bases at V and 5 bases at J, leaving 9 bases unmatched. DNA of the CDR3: TGTGCCAGCAGCCGCCCGGGACAGAAATATGGCTACACCTTC. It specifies CASSRPGQKYGYTF.

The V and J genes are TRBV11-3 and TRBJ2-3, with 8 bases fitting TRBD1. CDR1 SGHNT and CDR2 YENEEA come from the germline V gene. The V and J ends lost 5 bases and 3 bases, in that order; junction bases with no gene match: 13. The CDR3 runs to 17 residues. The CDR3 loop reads CASSALQGGLGTDTQYF. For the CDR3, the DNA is TGTGCCAGCAGCGCACTACAGGGGGGCTTAGGGACAGATACGCAGTATTTT.

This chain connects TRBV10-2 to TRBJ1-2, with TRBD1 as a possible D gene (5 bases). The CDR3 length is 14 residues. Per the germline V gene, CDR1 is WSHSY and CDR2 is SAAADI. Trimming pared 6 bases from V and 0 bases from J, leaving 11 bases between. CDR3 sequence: CASSRDVTNYGYTF. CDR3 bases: TGCGCCAGCAGCCGGGACGTGACTAACTATGGCTACACCTTC.

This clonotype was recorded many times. The DNA of the CDR3 is TGTGCCAGTACCAAGACAGGGGGAGATCAGCCCCAGCATTTT. Translation: CASTKTGGDQPQHF. The chain combines TRBV19 with TRBJ1-5; 9 positions agree with TRBD1. J lost 5 bases, V lost 7 bases, and 6 bases had no gene match. Per the germline V gene, CDR1 is LNHDA and CDR2 is SQIVND (reference sequence). The CDR3 extends over 14 amino acids. Full variable domain (rest looked up from reference TRBV19 and TRBJ1-5): DGGITQSPKYLFRKEGQNVTLSCEQNLNHDAMYWYRQDPGQGLRLIYYSQIVNDFQKGDIAEGYSVSREKKESFPLTVTSAQKNPTAFYLCASTKTGGDQPQHFGDGTRLSIL.

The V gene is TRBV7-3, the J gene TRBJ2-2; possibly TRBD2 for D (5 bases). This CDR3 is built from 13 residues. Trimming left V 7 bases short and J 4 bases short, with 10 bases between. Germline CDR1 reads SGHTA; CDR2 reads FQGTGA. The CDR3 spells CASIPRATGELFF. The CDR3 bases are TGTGCCAGCATCCCGCGGGCCACCGGGGAGCTGTTTTTT.

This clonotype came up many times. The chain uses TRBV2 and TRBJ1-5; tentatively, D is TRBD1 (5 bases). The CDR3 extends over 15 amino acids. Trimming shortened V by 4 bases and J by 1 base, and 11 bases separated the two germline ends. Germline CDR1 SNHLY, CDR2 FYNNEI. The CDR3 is CASSVGRESNQPQHF. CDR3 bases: TGTGCCAGCAGTGTAGGCAGGGAGAGCAATCAGCCCCAGCATTTT.

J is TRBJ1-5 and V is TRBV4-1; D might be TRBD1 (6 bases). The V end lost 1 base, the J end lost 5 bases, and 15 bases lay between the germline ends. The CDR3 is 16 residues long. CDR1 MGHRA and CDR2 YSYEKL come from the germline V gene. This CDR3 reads CASSQGWGALHQPQHF. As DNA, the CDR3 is TGCGCCAGCAGCCAAGGTTGGGGGGCACTCCATCAGCCCCAGCATTTT.

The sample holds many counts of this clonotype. In DNA form, the CDR3 reads TGCAGTGCTACCCGGGGAAATACTGGAAACACCATATATTTT. Amino acids: CSATRGNTGNTIYF. The J gene is TRBJ1-3, the V gene TRBV20-1; D is uncertain. The CDR3 spans 14 residues. Germline V gene data show CDR1 as DFQATT and CDR2 as SNEGSKA (reference sequence). Trimming shortened V by 4 bases and J by 2 bases, and 12 bases separated the two germline ends.

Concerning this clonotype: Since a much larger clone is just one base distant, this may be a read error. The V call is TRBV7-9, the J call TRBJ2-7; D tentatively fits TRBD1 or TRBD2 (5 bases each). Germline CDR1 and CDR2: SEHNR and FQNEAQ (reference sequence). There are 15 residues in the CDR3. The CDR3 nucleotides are TGTGCCAGCAGCTTCGGCAGGGAGCTAGTATACGGGCAGTACTTC. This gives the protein CASSFGRELVYGQYF.

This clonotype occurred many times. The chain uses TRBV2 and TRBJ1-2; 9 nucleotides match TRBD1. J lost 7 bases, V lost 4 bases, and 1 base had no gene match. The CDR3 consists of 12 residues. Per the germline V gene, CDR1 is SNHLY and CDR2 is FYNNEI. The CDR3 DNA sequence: TGTGCCAGCAGTGGGGACAGGGTTGGCTACACCTTC. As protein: CASSGDRVGYTF.

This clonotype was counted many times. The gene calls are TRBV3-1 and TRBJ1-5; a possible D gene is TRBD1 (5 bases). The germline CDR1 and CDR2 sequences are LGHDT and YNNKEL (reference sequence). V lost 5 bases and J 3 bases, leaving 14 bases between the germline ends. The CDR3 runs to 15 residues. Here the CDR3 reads CASSDGGVTNQPQHF. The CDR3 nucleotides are TGTGCCAGCAGCGACGGGGGGGTCACCAATCAGCCCCAGCATTTT. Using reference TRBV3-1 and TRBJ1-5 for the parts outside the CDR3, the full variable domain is DTAVSQTPKYLVTQMGNDKSIKCEQNLGHDTMYWYKQDSKKFLKIMFSYNNKELIINETVPNRFSPKSPDKAHLNLHINSLELGDSAVYFCASSDGGVTNQPQHFGDGTRLSIL.